The following is a T cell receptor beta chain sequence with its context. This clonotype appeared a few times. It lacks a known antigen. Per-nucleotide qualities are absent, and no much larger clonotype sits a single base away. From a lookup of the germline V gene, CDR1 and CDR2 are SQVTM and ANQGSEA. The V end gives up 4 bases and the J end 4 bases, leaving 7 bases in the junction not matched to a gene. From cysteine to phenylalanine, the CDR3 is 14 amino acids long. The DNA shown is the 42-base CDR3, in frame from base 1. This specimen belongs to a study of T cells in Graves' hyperthyroidism and ophthalmopathy (dated by TCRdb to between 2019 and 2020). Background on the whole study: Peripheral blood was sampled at the time of initial diagnosis, prior to any treatment. TCR V-J signatures able to tell the groups apart were searched for in a discovery cohort of 90 to 100 patients, of whom about 40 had Graves' ophthalmopathy and roughly 57 had stable Graves' hyperthyroidism. Whether ophthalmopathy could be predicted prospectively was tested in an independent validation cohort made up of approximately 19 hyperthyroidism patients plus 17 patients who later progressed to ophthalmopathy. The 85 to 100 discovery patients were randomly split 7:3 into training and test sets. In addition, the study compared T-cell repertoires in thyroid tissue and in blood from five to seven Graves' hyperthyroidism patients. After sampling, hyperthyroidism patients received methimazole starting at 30 mg daily, and ophthalmopathy patients received high-dose intravenous methylprednisolone. According to the paper, TCR Vbeta CDR3 sequencing was carried out on 135 peripheral blood samples, which came from some 41 ophthalmopathy, around 75 hyperthyroidism and around 17 progressor patients. The study at large found these results: In validation, the model predicted progression to ophthalmopathy with approximately 69% sensitivity and less than 80% specificity, a median of 6.5 months before onset. Ophthalmopathy was separated from stable hyperthyroidism by a 13 V-J signature model, with about 88% sensitivity and about 81% specificity obtained in cross-validation and 80%/75% obtained in testing. No statistical method was used to set the sample size in advance, and investigators knew the group allocation. Blood samples also contained most of the expanded thyroid clonotypes (frequency above 0.001), which suggests that blood repertoires may reflect thyroid immune responses.

Ophthalmopathy patients had moderately to severely active disease, Clinical Activity Score of at least 3, NOSPECS grade of at least 4, and duration under 3 months. Patients with uncontrolled infections, other autoimmune diseases, pregnancy or lactation were excluded. Diagnoses were established on the basis of clinical symptoms, serum thyroxine and TRAb, thyroid ultrasound, and orbital computed tomography. Ficoll-Paque density gradient centrifugation was used to isolate PBMCs from 8 to 10 ml of fresh peripheral blood. Trizol reagent was used to extract total RNA, and RNA quality was then checked on an Agilent 2100 Bioanalyzer. The TCR beta CDR3 regions were amplified from RNA transcripts. The TCR CDR3 was subjected to a first round of RT-PCR using the HTBI primer set and the Qiagen OneStep RT-PCR kit. A second multiplex PCR round built the libraries, followed by size selection and purification. Paired-end sequencing of the libraries was performed with 100 bp reads on an Illumina HiSeq2000. As for the original processing: SOAPnuke was used to process the raw data, throwing out any read that contained adapters or uncalled bases, had a mean Phred below 15, or lacked an exact constant-primer or identifier match. High-quality paired reads were merged using COPE v1.2.5, and each unique nucleotide sequence was defined as a clonotype. MiTCR v1.1 was used to align clonotypes to the IMGT TRBV, TRBD and TRBJ reference segments. The analysis included only V-J combinations with a frequency above 0.0001, which together covered 99% to 99.2% of the repertoires. A TCS score was defined as the ratio of F50 (clonal expansion) to E x V (chaos), with BLOSUM62-based TCRdist applied between CDR3 peptides within each V-J. Welch's t-statistics and random forest reduced 450 to 600 V-J features to about 13, which were used in a naive Bayes classifier (R e1071). TCRdb cleaned the public reads at Q25 with fastp, built clones with MiXCR and kept in-frame beta chains. Identical CDR3 protein sequences are pooled into one entry, listed with their most common genes and DNA. The V and J calls reflect TCRdb's pipeline rather than the authors' work. This sample holds hundreds of thousands of distinct CDR3 sequences; roughly 20% were observed only once. Of the sample, 34% falls within the top ten clones.

The sequence came from a man aged 30 to 45 with Graves' ophthalmopathy. The chain couples TRBV29-1 to TRBJ2-1; TRBD2 matches 7 bases in the middle. The sequenced sample consisted of blood. CDR3 region: CSVGQRLAYNEQFF. In nucleotides, the sequence is TGCAGCGTTGGACAGAGACTAGCTTACAATGAGCAGTTCTTC.